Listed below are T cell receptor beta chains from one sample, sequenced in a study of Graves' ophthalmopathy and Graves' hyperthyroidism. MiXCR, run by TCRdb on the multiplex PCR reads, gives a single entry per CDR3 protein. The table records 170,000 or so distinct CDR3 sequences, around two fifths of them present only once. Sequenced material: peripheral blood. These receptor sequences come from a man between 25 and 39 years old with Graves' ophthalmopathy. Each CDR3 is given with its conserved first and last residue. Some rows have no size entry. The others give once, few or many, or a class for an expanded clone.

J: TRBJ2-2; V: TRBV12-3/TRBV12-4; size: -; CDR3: CASSWVAGGPGELFF
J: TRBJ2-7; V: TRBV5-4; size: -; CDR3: CASSHGGGFEQYF
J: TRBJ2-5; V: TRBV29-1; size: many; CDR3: CSVEMIRDLMNEETQYF
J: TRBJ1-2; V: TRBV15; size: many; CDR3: CATSTGVGGYTF
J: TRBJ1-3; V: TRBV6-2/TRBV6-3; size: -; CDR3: CASSYPPSSGNTIYF
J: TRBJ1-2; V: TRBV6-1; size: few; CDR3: CASIGRGPTYGYTF
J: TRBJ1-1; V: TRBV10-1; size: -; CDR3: CASSVREDTEAFF
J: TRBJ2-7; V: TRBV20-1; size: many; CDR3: CSARDSYGQYF
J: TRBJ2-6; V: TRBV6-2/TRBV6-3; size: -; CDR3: CASSRAVNSGANVLTF
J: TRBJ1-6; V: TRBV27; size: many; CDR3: CASSLMAGGRGTYNSPLHF
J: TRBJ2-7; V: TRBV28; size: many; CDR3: CASRPLGEASEQYF
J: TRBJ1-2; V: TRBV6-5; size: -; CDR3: CASSSGSRHYGYTF
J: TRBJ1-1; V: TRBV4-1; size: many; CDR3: CASSQDQGNTEAFF